The entry below describes one T cell receptor beta chain. Its antigen is currently unknown. A read error is possible here, since a much larger clone lies one base away. The data belong to a study of molecular identifiers for immune sequencing clone quantification. Broader study findings: Amid 750,000 to 1,000,000 naive cells, spiked Jurkat TCR RNA from one cell was reportedly still detectable.

Previously published methods and listed TCR primers were used for the bulk TCR libraries. TCRdb used MiXCR to reprocess the PCR reads, holding one entry per CDR3 protein. The sample shows over 600,000 distinct CDR3 sequences, just under 20% of them seen only once. The germline V gene encodes CDR1 SQVTM and CDR2 ANQGSEA. The CDR3 runs 11 residues. The chain uses TRBV29-1 and TRBJ2-1; D is uncertain. Sequenced sample: naive CD8+ T cells from blood, with Jurkat cell RNA spiked in. Subset described: FACS-sorted CD8+CD4-CCR7+CD45RA+ naive T cells. The origin of this receptor is a human donor in good health. Some libraries in this study had Jurkat cell RNA spiked in. Here the CDR3 DNA reads TGCAGCGTTGTTGATTACAATGAGCGGTTCTTC. It codes for CSVVDYNERFF.